Listed here is a single T cell receptor beta chain. The table lists this clonotype with many counts. The antigen it recognizes is unknown. No much larger clonotype is one base removed from it; base qualities were not supplied. This sample was included in a study of response to subunit inactivated influenza vaccine listed by TCRdb under 2018. Background on the whole study: To follow how T cells responded to a trivalent subunit inactivated influenza vaccine, the researchers relied on deep quantitative profiling of the T cell receptor repertoire.

General conclusions and limits of the study: The authors proposed that each seasonal influenza vaccination may bring in only a limited number of new T cells.

The library was obtained by RT-PCR. The listed sequencing device is Illumina HiSeq 2500. Using fastp trimming at Q25 and MiXCR clonotype assembly, TCRdb reanalyzed the public sequencing data and kept in-frame beta chains. Rows matching on CDR3 protein sequence are summarized as one entry with the most common DNA and genes. In this sample the table shows approximately 250,000 distinct CDR3 sequences, 12% of which occur a single time. Of the sample, more than 7% falls within the top ten clones. Looking up the germline V gene yields CDR1 SGHTA and CDR2 FQGNSA. The CDR3 numbers 13 residues from cysteine through phenylalanine. The CDR3 DNA has 39 bases and is translated from base 1. V and J lose 5 bases and 8 bases, and a span of 13 bases separates them.

The rearrangement combines TRBV7-2 with TRBJ2-1, and the D gene may be TRBD2, 6 bases matching. The sequence came from a man aged 50 to 59 who received an inactivated influenza vaccine. Donor details come from another sample of the same person, matched by shared clones. Sequencing was performed on non-naive T cells sorted from PBMCs, taken roughly 15 days before vaccination. This specimen's cell subset or site label, interpreted: memory T cell fraction. CDR3 loop: CASSPRSGDEQFF. The nucleotide sequence reads as follows: TGTGCCAGCAGCCCCCGCTCGGGGGATGAGCAGTTCTTC. The variable domain in full, with residues beyond the CDR3 obtained from the reference TRBV7-2 and TRBJ2-1 genes, is GAGVSQSPSNKVTEKGKDVELRCDPISGHTALYWYRQSLGQGLEFLIYFQGNSAPDKSGLPSDRFSAERTGGSVSTLTIQRTQQEDSAVYLCASSPRSGDEQFFGPGTRLTVL.